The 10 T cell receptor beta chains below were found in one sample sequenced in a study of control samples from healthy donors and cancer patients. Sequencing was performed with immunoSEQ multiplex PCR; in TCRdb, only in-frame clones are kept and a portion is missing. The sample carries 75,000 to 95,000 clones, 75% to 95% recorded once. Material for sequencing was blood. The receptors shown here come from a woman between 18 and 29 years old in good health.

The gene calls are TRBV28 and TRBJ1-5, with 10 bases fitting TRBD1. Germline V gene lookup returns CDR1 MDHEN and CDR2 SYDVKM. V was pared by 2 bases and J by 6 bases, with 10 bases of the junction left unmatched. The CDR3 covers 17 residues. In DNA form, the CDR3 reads TGTGCCAGCAGTTTAATGTCCCGGGACAGGGGATTTCAGCCCCAGCATTTT. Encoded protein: CASSLMSRDRGFQPQHF.

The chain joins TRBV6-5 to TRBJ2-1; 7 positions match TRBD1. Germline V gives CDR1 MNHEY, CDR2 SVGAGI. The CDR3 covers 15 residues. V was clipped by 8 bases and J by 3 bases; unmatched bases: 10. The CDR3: CASWASDRFYNEQFF. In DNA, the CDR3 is TGTGCCAGCTGGGCGTCGGACAGGTTCTACAATGAGCAGTTCTTC.

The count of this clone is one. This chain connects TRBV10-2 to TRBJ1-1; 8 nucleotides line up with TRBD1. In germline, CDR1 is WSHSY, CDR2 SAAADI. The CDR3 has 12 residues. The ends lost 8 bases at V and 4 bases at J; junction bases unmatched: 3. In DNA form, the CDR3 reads TGCGCCAGCCACGGGACAGGCACTGAAGCTTTCTTT. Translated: CASHGTGTEAFF.

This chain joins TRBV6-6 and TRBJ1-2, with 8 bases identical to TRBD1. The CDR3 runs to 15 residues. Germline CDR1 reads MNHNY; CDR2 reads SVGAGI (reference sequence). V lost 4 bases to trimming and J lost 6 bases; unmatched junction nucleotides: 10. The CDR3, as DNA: TGTGCCAGCAGTTTGGACCCCCGGACAGGGAATGGCTACACCTTC. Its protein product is CASSLDPRTGNGYTF.

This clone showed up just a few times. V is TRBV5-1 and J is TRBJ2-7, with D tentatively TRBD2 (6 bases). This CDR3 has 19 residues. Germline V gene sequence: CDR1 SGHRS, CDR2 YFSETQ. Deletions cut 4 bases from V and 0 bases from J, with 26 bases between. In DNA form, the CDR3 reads TGCGCCAGCAGCCTGTATCCGGGACTGCCCAAAAGGAGCTCCTACGAGCAGTACTTC. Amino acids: CASSLYPGLPKRSSYEQYF.

CDR3 region: CASSPPPWDTTYNEQFF. In DNA, the CDR3 is TGTGCCAGTAGCCCGCCCCCCTGGGACACCACCTACAATGAGCAGTTCTTC. The chain couples TRBV19 to TRBJ2-1; D possibly corresponds to TRBD1 (6 bases). This CDR3 spans 17 amino acids. Germline CDR1 and CDR2: LNHDA and SQIVND (reference sequence). The V end was cut by 6 bases, the J end by 2 bases, with 20 bases between.

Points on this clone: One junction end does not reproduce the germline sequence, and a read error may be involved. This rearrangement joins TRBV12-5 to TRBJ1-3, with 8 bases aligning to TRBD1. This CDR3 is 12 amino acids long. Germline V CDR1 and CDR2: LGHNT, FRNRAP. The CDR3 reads CASGRAGGGYRF. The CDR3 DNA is TGTGCTAGTGGCCGGGCAGGGGGCGGCTACCGTTTT.

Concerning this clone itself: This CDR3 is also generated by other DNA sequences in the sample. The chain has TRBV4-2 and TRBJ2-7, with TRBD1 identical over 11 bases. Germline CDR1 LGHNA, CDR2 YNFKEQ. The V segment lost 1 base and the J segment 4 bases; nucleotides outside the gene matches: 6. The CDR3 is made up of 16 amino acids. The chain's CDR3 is CASSQVGGTGGYEQYF. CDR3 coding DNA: TGTGCCAGCAGCCAAGTAGGCGGGACAGGGGGGTACGAGCAGTACTTC.

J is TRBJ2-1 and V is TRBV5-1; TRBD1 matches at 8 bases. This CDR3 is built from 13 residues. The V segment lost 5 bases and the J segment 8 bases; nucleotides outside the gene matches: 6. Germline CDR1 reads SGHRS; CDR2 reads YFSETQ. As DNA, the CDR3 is TGCGCCAGCAGAGAGGACAGGGCGGATGAGCAGTTCTTC. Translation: CASREDRADEQFF.

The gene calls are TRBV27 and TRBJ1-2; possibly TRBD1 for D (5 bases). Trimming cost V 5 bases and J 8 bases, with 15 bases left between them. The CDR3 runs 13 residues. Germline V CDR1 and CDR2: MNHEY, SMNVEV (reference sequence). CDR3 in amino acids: CASSPLGTGGYTF. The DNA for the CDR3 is TGTGCCAGCAGTCCCCTAGGGACGGGAGGCTACACCTTC.